This paragraph covers one TCR beta chain sequence. The data belong to a study of spatial heterogeneity in lung cancer. Using its own MiXCR run on the 5' RACE reads, TCRdb lists one record per CDR3 protein. The data show about 10,000 distinct CDR3 sequences, 4.5% to 6.5% seen once. Specified time point: sample taken at primary tumor resection. The sequenced material consisted of unsorted whole RNA from tumor, nontumor lung or frozen PBMC. This CDR3 is 16 amino acids long. Trimming stripped 3 bases from V and 4 bases from J, with 16 bases between. CDR1 is MNHEY and CDR2 is SVGAGI in the germline V gene. The specimen comprised PBMCs, sampled at surgery. This chain uses TRBV6-5 with TRBJ2-1; D is unresolved. The receptor was derived from a male donor with early-stage non-small cell lung cancer. The CDR3: CASSYSTPYQYNEQFF. The CDR3 DNA sequence: TGTGCCAGCAGTTATTCGACTCCGTACCAATACAATGAGCAGTTCTTC.